Sequencing of this TCR beta chain was carried out in a study of shared clonotypes between healthy human individuals. It was into CD45RA+ naive and CD45RA-negative memory subsets that the CD4+ cells were split. Libraries were prepared by immunoSEQ multiplex PCR; TCRdb keeps only in-frame clonotypes and omits some of them. Seen here are 600,000 to 700,000 clones, approximately 73% observed once, and the top ten hold roughly 1.9%. Study-level results: Non-shared clonotypes had lower generation probabilities than clonotypes shared by all four sorted-subset donors.

This clone came up a few times. Its target is unknown. The length of the CDR3 is 14 residues. The germline CDR1 and CDR2 sequences are SGHTA and FQGNSA. Trimming took 5 bases from V and 7 from J; bases not matched to a gene: 4. Sequencing input: memory CD4+ T cells sorted from blood. The subset here: CD45RA-negative fraction. The genes are TRBV7-2 and TRBJ2-2; 10 bases match TRBD1. The sequence was obtained from a woman aged 25 to 39 in good health. The CDR3 DNA follows: TGTGCCAGCAGCCGCCGGACAGGGGGCGGGGAGCTGTTTTTT. As protein: CASSRRTGGGELFF.